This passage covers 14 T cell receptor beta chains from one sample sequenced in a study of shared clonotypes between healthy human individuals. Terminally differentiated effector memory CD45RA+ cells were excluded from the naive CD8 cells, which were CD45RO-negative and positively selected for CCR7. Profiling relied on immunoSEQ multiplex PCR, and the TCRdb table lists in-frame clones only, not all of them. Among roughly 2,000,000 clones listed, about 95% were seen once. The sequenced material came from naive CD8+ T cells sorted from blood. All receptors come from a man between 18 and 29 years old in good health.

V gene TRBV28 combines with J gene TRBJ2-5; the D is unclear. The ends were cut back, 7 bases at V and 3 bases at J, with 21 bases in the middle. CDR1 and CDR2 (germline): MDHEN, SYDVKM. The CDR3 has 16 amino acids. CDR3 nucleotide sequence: TGTGCCAGCAATACGAAATGGGGTCTAGTCGAAGAGACCCAGTACTTC. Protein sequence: CASNTKWGLVEETQYF.

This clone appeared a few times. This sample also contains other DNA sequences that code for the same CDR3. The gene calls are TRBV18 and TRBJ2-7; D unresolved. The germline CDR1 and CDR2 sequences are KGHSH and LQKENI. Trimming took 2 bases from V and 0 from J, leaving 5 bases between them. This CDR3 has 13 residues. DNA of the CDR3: TGTGCCAGCTCACCAGCCAGCTCCTACGAGCAGTACTTC. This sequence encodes CASSPASSYEQYF.

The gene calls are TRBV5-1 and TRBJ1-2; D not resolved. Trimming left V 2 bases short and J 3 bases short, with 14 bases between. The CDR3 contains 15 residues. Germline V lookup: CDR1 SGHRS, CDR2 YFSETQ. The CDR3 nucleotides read TGCGCCAGCAGCTTATACTGGGGAGGAGACTATGGCTACACCTTC. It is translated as CASSLYWGGDYGYTF.

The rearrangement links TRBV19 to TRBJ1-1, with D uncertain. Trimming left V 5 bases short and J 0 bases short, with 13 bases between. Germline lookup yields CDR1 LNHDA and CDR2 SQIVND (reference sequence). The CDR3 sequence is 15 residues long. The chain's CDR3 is CASSAAALLNTEAFF. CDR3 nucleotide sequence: TGTGCCAGTAGTGCGGCGGCCCTTTTGAACACTGAAGCTTTCTTT.

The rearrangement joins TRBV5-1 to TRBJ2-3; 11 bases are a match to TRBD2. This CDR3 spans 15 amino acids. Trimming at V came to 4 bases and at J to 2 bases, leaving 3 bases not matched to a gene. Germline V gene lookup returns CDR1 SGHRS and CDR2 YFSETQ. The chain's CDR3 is CASSPGLAVTDTQYF. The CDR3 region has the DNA TGCGCCAGCAGCCCGGGACTAGCGGTCACAGATACGCAGTATTTT.

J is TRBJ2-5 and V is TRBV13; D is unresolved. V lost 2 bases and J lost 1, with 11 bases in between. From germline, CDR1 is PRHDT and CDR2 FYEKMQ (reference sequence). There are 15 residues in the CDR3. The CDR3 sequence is CASSLQLGSQETQYF. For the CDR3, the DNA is TGTGCCAGCAGCTTACAACTCGGCAGCCAAGAGACCCAGTACTTC.

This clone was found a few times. The CDR3 reads CASSVGEGSSPLHF. In DNA, the CDR3 is TGTGCCAGCAGCGTAGGAGAGGGATCTTCACCCCTCCACTTT. V gene TRBV9 combines with J gene TRBJ1-6; unclear D gene. V gave up 0 bases and J gave up 9 bases, with 10 bases separating them. Looked up from germline, CDR1 is SGDLS and CDR2 is YYNGEE. The CDR3 sequence is 14 residues long.

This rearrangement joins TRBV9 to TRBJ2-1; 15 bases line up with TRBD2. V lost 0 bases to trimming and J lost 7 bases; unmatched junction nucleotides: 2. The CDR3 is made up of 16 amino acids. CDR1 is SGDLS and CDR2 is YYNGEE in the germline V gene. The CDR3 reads CASSVGTSGRANEQFF. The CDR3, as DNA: TGTGCCAGCAGCGTAGGGACTAGCGGGAGGGCGAATGAGCAGTTCTTC.

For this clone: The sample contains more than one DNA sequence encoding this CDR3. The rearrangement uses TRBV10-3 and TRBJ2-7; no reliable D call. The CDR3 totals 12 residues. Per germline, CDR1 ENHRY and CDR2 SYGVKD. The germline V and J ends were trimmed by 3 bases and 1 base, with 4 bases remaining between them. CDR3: CAISDESYEQYF. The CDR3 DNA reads TGTGCCATCAGTGACGAGTCCTACGAGCAGTACTTC.

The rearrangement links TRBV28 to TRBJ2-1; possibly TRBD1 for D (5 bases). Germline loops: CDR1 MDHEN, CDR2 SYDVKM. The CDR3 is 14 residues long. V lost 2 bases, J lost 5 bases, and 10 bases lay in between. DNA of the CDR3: TGTGCCAGCAGTTTAGCCCAGGGTAACAATGAGCAGTTCTTC. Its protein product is CASSLAQGNNEQFF.

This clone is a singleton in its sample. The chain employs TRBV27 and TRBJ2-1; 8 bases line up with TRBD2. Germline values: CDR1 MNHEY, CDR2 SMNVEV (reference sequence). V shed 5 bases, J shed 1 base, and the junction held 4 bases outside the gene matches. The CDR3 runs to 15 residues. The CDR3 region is CASSKREGSYNEQFF. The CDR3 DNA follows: TGTGCCAGCAGTAAACGGGAGGGATCCTACAATGAGCAGTTCTTC.

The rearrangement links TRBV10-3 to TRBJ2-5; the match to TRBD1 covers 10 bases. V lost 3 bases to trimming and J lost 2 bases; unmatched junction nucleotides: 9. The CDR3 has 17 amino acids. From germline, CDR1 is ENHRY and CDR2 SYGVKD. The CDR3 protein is CAISDPDRGLKQETQYF. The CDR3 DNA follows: TGTGCCATCAGTGACCCAGACAGGGGGCTTAAACAAGAGACCCAGTACTTC.

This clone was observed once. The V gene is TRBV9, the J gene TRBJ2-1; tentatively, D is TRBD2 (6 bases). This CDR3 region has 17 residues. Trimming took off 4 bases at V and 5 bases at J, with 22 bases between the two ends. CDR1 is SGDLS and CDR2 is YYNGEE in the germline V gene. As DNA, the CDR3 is TGTGCCAGCAGCCCGAGGGACTCGCAGCGGGTGGACAATGAGCAGTTCTTC. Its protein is CASSPRDSQRVDNEQFF. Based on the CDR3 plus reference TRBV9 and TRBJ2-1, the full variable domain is DSGVTQTPKHLITATGQRVTLRCSPRSGDLSVYWYQQSLDQGLQFLIQYYNGEERAKGNILERFSAQQFPDLHSELNLSSLELGDSALYFCASSPRDSQRVDNEQFFGPGTRLTVL.

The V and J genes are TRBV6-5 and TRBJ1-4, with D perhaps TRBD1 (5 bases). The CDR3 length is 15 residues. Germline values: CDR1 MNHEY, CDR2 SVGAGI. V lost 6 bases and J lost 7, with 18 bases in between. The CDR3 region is CASSPSGGKGEKLFF. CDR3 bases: TGTGCCAGCAGCCCGTCCGGGGGAAAAGGTGAAAAACTGTTTTTT.